The 26 T cell receptor beta chains below all came from one sample that was sequenced in a study of shared clonotypes between healthy human individuals. Sequencing was performed with immunoSEQ multiplex PCR; in TCRdb, only in-frame clones are kept and a portion is missing. Here the sample spans approximately 2.5 million clones, approximately 94% being singletons. Sample: naive CD4+ T cells from PBMCs. Subset noted: CD45RA+ positively selected. Source of these receptors: a man between 18 and 29 years old in good health. Some clones in this sample may be carry-over from other donors' samples.

The chain links TRBV6-4 to TRBJ2-3, with D possibly TRBD2 on 5 matching bases. This CDR3 has 16 residues. Trimming took 0 bases from V and 1 from J, leaving 11 bases between them. Germline CDR1 and CDR2: MRHNA and SNTAGT. The CDR3 protein is CASSDSASGGTDTQYF. The CDR3 DNA reads TGTGCCAGCAGTGACTCCGCCAGCGGCGGCACAGATACGCAGTATTTT.

The V gene is TRBV2, the J gene TRBJ2-2; no reliable D call. The CDR3 length is 14 residues. CDR1 and CDR2 (germline): SNHLY, FYNNEI. Deletions cut 7 bases from V and 5 bases from J, with 14 bases between. CDR3 in amino acids: CASTVERSTGELFF. DNA of the CDR3: TGTGCCAGCACGGTAGAAAGGTCGACCGGGGAGCTGTTTTTT.

The J gene is TRBJ2-7, the V gene TRBV5-1, with 9 nucleotides matching TRBD2. V shed 7 bases and J 5 bases; nucleotides not matched to a gene: 10. The CDR3 has 14 residues. Per germline, CDR1 SGHRS and CDR2 YFSETQ. The CDR3 loop reads CASGLSGSRHEQYF. Here the CDR3 DNA reads TGCGCCAGCGGCCTTAGCGGGAGCCGCCACGAGCAGTACTTC.

The V call is TRBV27, the J call TRBJ2-5, with D perhaps assigned TRBD1 or TRBD2 (5 bases each). Germline V gene sequence: CDR1 MNHEY, CDR2 SMNVEV (reference sequence). CDR3 length equals 14 residues. Deletions cut 5 bases from V and 2 bases from J, with 12 bases between. DNA for the CDR3: TGTGCCAGCAGTCCCGGGGACGGACAAGAGACCCAGTACTTC. Amino acids: CASSPGDGQETQYF.

The chain couples TRBV5-1 to TRBJ1-3, with D perhaps matching TRBD1 (5 bases). Germline V gene sequence: CDR1 SGHRS, CDR2 YFSETQ. Trimming removed 3 bases at V and 0 bases at J, with 10 bases between. The CDR3 has 15 amino acids. The CDR3 sequence is CASSSMGGSGNTIYF. The CDR3 nucleotides are TGCGCCAGCAGCTCCATGGGGGGCTCTGGAAACACCATATATTTT.

V gene TRBV5-1 combines with J gene TRBJ2-7, with D perhaps assigned TRBD1 or TRBD2 (5 bases each). Germline CDR1 and CDR2: SGHRS and YFSETQ. Trimming shortened V by 7 bases and J by 0 bases, and 17 bases separated the two germline ends. This CDR3 spans 15 amino acids. CDR3 sequence: CASGQRPGASYEQYF. As DNA, the CDR3 is TGCGCCAGCGGACAACGCCCCGGGGCCTCCTACGAGCAGTACTTC.

This rearrangement joins TRBV2 to TRBJ2-3; TRBD2 matches 10 bases. Unmatched junction bases numbered 7, after V lost 5 bases and J lost 5 bases. Per the germline V gene, CDR1 is SNHLY and CDR2 is FYNNEI. The length of the CDR3 is 15 residues. The CDR3 DNA is TGTGCCAGCAGTCCTGGAGCGGGAGGGTTAGATACGCAGTATTTT. Amino acids: CASSPGAGGLDTQYF.

The chain is built from TRBV5-4 and TRBJ2-3; possible D gene TRBD1, 6 bases. V was pared by 3 bases and J by 4 bases, with 21 bases between. The CDR3 has 17 amino acids. Germline lookup yields CDR1 SGHNT and CDR2 YYREEE (reference sequence). CDR3 in DNA: TGTGCCAGCAGCTCGTCTATGCGGAGAGGGGGATCAGATACGCAGTATTTT. Translating it yields CASSSSMRRGGSDTQYF.

The rearrangement links TRBV18 to TRBJ1-5, with no clear D. CDR3 size: 12 residues. Trimming removed 6 bases at V and 7 bases at J, with 10 bases between. Germline V gene sequence: CDR1 KGHSH, CDR2 LQKENI. The CDR3 loop is CASSAAGQPQHF. The CDR3 DNA follows: TGTGCCAGCTCTGCCGCGGGGCAGCCCCAGCATTTT.

Points on this clone: At the DNA level, this CDR3 is encoded by other sequences in the same sample as well. The genes are TRBV30 and TRBJ1-2; D gene ambiguous. Trimming stripped 0 bases from V and 5 bases from J, with 7 bases between. The CDR3 covers 12 residues. Germline V gene sequence: CDR1 GTSNPN, CDR2 SVGIG (reference sequence). CDR3 amino acids: CAWSVLGYGYTF. As DNA, the CDR3 is TGTGCCTGGAGTGTCCTCGGATATGGCTACACCTTC.

The chain uses TRBV5-1 and TRBJ1-4; D is ambiguous. Trimming removed 5 bases at V and 4 bases at J, with 9 bases between. From germline, CDR1 is SGHRS and CDR2 YFSETQ. This CDR3 spans 13 amino acids. The CDR3 bases are TGCGCCAGCAGTGCCGTCAGTAATGAAAAACTGTTTTTT. Its translation is CASSAVSNEKLFF.

The rearrangement uses TRBV18 and TRBJ1-2; 7 bases agree with TRBD1. CDR1 is KGHSH and CDR2 is LQKENI in the germline V gene. The trim removed 2 bases at V and 8 bases at J, leaving 11 bases unmatched. The CDR3 is 15 residues long. CDR3 residues: CASSPWKGGAWGYTF. The CDR3 DNA reads TGTGCCAGCTCACCATGGAAAGGGGGCGCGTGGGGCTACACCTTC.

In DNA, the CDR3 is TGTGCCAGCAGCCTTGGACAGGGAGGTGACGGCTACACCTTC. It specifies CASSLGQGGDGYTF. The chain is built from TRBV7-9 and TRBJ1-2; 8 bases match TRBD1. Trimming at V came to 5 bases and at J to 8 bases, leaving 10 bases not matched to a gene. CDR3 size: 14 residues. Germline V gives CDR1 SEHNR, CDR2 FQNEAQ (reference sequence).

V usage is TRBV6-5 and J usage is TRBJ2-2; D is undetermined. The V gene lost 0 bases and the J gene lost 7 bases, with 9 bases spanning the gap. The CDR3 totals 14 residues. Per germline, CDR1 MNHEY and CDR2 SVGAGI. CDR3 nucleotides: TGTGCCAGCAGTTACTCCTTTTCGGGCGGGGAGCTGTTTTTT. This codes for CASSYSFSGGELFF.

V usage is TRBV5-1 and J usage is TRBJ1-1; perhaps TRBD1 as D (5 bases). CDR1 and CDR2 (germline): SGHRS, YFSETQ. This CDR3 spans 13 amino acids. V lost 10 bases to trimming and J lost 7 bases, with 20 bases between them. In nucleotides, the CDR3 is TGCGCCTCTTCCTCTGGGGCTGTGGGTGAAGCTTTCTTT. Translated, it gives CASSSGAVGEAFF.

The genes are TRBV30 and TRBJ2-3, with a weak D call TRBD2 (6 bases). Trimming cost V 2 bases and J 0 bases, with 18 bases left between them. The CDR3 covers 17 residues. Per the germline V gene, CDR1 is GTSNPN and CDR2 is SVGIG (reference sequence). The CDR3, as DNA: TGTGCCTGGAGTCGGAGGGCGGCTCGCCCGAGCACAGATACGCAGTATTTT. Translating it yields CAWSRRAARPSTDTQYF.

J is TRBJ2-7 and V is TRBV21-1; the DNA was not used to check the table's D call, TRBD2. TRBV21-1 is a documented pseudogene. The CDR3 is 16 residues long. In DNA, the CDR3 is TGTGCCAGCAGCAAAGATTCTAGCGGGAGTAGGTACGAGCAGTACTTC. Translated: CASSKDSSGSRYEQYF.

V is TRBV7-9 and J is TRBJ2-5, with 7 positions matching TRBD1. The CDR3 has 13 residues. J was trimmed by 4 bases and V by 6 bases; bases with no gene match: 5. Germline V gene data show CDR1 as SEHNR and CDR2 as FQNEAQ (reference sequence). CDR3 nucleotide sequence: TGTGCCAGCAGTACCCGACAGGGAGAGACCCAGTACTTC. Protein sequence: CASSTRQGETQYF.

The V gene is TRBV5-6, the J gene TRBJ2-7; 9 bases are shared with TRBD2. This CDR3 is 16 amino acids long. Germline V CDR1 and CDR2: SGHDT, YYEEEE. Germline trimming cut 0 bases from V and 6 bases from J; bases unmatched to any gene: 10. CDR3 bases: TGTGCCAGCAGCTTGGTTAGCGGGAGCTATGGGTTCGAGCAGTACTTC. This codes for CASSLVSGSYGFEQYF.

The J gene is TRBJ2-1, the V gene TRBV15, with D perhaps TRBD1 or TRBD2 (5 bases each). Germline V CDR1 and CDR2: LNHNV, YYDKDF (reference sequence). This CDR3 is built from 14 residues. The germline V and J ends were trimmed by 4 bases and 5 bases, with 12 bases remaining between them. The CDR3 here is CATSNGAPNNEQFF. CDR3 DNA sequence: TGTGCCACCAGCAACGGGGCTCCTAACAATGAGCAGTTCTTC.

This sequence joins TRBV5-1 and TRBJ2-5; no clear D. This CDR3 contains 14 residues. Germline CDR1 SGHRS, CDR2 YFSETQ. V was clipped by 2 bases and J by 5 bases, with 13 bases between them. CDR3 amino acids: CASSFLTSRETQYF. The DNA for the CDR3 is TGCGCCAGCAGCTTCCTTACAAGTCGGGAGACCCAGTACTTC.

The V gene is TRBV29-1, the J gene TRBJ1-2; a weak D match, TRBD1 (5 bases). With 8 bases removed from V and 5 bases from J, the gap between germline ends came to 27 bases. CDR3 length: 16 residues. CDR1 and CDR2 (germline): SQVTM, ANQGSEA. CDR3 sequence: CSPPKGRPRIGYGYTF. The CDR3 DNA is TGCAGCCCACCAAAGGGACGCCCCAGGATAGGTTATGGCTACACCTTC.

J is TRBJ2-2 and V is TRBV7-8, with D hard to call. The CDR3 has 16 residues. Germline V CDR1 and CDR2: SGHVS, FQNEAQ. Trimming removed 0 bases at V and 2 bases at J, with 10 bases between. As DNA, the CDR3 is TGTGCCAGCAGCTTAGCGCGAAGGCGAAACACCGGGGAGCTGTTTTTT. It yields the protein CASSLARRRNTGELFF.

This chain joins TRBV5-5 and TRBJ1-3; D gene uncertain. V was clipped by 4 bases and J by 0 bases, with 14 bases between them. CDR3 length: 16 residues. CDR1 and CDR2 (germline): SGHKS, YYEKEE (reference sequence). In nucleotides, the CDR3 is TGTGCCAGCAGCCGAGTCGGATTCGACTCTGGAAACACCATATATTTT. Its translation: CASSRVGFDSGNTIYF. The variable domain in full, completed from reference TRBV5-5 and TRBJ1-3, reads DAGVTQSPTHLIKTRGQQVTLRCSPISGHKSVSWYQQVLGQGPQFIFQYYEKEERGRGNFPDRFSARQFPNYSSELNVNALLLGDSALYLCASSRVGFDSGNTIYFGEGSWLTVV.

This clone was observed a few times. This chain uses TRBV6-1 with TRBJ1-1; D is uncertain. This CDR3 spans 13 amino acids. V was pared by 5 bases and J by 1 base, with 8 bases between. In germline, CDR1 is MNHNS, CDR2 SASEGT. The CDR3 region has the DNA TGTGCCAGCAGTTTGAATCCGAACACTGAAGCTTTCTTT. It is translated as CASSLNPNTEAFF.

The sample holds one count of this clone. The rearrangement joins TRBV19 to TRBJ2-2; no clear D gene. The germline V gene encodes CDR1 LNHDA and CDR2 SQIVND (reference sequence). The CDR3 spans 13 residues. Trimming took off 11 bases at V and 4 bases at J, with 14 bases between the two ends. The CDR3 nucleotides read TGTGCCTCCAGGTTGACTCCCACCGGGGAGCTGTTTTTT. Translation gives CASRLTPTGELFF.